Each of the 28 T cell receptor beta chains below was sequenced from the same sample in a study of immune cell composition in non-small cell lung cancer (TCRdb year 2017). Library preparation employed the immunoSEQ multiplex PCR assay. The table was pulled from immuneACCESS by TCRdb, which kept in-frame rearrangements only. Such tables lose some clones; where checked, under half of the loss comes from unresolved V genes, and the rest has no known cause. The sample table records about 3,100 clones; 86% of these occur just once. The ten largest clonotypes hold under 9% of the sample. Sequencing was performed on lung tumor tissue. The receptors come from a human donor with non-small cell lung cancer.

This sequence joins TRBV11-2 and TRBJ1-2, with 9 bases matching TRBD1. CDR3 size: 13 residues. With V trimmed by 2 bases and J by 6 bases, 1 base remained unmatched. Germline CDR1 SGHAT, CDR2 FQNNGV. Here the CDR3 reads CASSLNRGHGYTF. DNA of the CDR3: TGTGCCAGCAGCTTAAACAGGGGGCATGGCTACACCTTC.

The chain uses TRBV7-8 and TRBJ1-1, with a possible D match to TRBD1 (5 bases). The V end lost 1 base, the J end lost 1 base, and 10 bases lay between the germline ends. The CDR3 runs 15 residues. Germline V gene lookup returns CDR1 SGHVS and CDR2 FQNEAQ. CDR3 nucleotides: TGTGCCAGCAGCTTAGTAAGACAGAAGAACACTGAAGCTTTCTTT. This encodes CASSLVRQKNTEAFF.

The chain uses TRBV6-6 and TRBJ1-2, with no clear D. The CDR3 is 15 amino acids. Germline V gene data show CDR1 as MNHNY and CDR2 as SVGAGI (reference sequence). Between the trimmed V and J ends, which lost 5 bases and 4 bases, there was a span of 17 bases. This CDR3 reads CASSRTQDGVYGYTF. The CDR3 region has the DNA TGTGCCAGCAGTCGAACCCAGGATGGCGTCTATGGCTACACCTTC.

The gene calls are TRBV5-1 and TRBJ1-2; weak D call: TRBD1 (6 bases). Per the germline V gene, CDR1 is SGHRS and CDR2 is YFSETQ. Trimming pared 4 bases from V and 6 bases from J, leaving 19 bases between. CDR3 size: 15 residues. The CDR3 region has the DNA TGCGCCAGCAGCGGACGGAATGGGGGCGGCCATGGCTACACCTTC. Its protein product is CASSGRNGGGHGYTF. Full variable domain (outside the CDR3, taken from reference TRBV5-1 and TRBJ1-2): KAGVTQTPRYLIKTRGQQVTLSCSPISGHRSVSWYQQTPGQGLQFLFEYFSETQRNKGNFPGRFSGRQFSNSRSEMNVSTLELGDSALYLCASSGRNGGGHGYTFGSGTRLTVV.

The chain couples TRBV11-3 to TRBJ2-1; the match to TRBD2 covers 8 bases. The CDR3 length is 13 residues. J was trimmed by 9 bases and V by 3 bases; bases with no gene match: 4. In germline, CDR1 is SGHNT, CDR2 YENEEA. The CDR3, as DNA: TGTGCCAGCAGCTTGGTGGCGGGAGGTGAGCAGTTCTTC. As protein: CASSLVAGGEQFF.

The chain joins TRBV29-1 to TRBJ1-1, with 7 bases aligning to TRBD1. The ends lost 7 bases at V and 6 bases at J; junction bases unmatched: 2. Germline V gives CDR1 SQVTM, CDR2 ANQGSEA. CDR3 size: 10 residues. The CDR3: CSAGTAEAFF. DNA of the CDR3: TGCAGCGCCGGGACAGCTGAAGCTTTCTTT.

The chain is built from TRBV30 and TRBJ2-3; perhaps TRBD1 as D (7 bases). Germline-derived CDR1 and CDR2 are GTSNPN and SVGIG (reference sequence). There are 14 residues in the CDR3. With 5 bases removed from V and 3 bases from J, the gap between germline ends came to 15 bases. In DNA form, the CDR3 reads TGTGCCTGGCGCAGGGGGGTTGTTACAGATACGCAGTATTTT. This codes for CAWRRGVVTDTQYF.

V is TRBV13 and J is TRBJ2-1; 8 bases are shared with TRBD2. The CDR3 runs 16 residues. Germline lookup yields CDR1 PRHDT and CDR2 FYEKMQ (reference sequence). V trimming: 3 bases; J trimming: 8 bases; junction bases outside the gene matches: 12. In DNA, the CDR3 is TGTGCCAGCAGCTTCGTCCGGGGGGGAAATAGCGATGAGCAGTTCTTC. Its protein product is CASSFVRGGNSDEQFF.

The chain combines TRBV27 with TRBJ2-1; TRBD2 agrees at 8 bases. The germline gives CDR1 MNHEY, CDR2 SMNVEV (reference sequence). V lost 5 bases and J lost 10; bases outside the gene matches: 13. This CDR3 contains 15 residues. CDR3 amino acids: CASSILPGGPQEQFF. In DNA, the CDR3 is TGTGCCAGCAGTATACTGCCGGGAGGGCCGCAAGAGCAGTTCTTC.

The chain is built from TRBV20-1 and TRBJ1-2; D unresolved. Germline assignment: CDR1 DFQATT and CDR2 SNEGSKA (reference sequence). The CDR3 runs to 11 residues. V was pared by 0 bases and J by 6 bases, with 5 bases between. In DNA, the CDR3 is TGCAGTGCTAGAGATTTCGATGGCTACACCTTC. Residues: CSARDFDGYTF.

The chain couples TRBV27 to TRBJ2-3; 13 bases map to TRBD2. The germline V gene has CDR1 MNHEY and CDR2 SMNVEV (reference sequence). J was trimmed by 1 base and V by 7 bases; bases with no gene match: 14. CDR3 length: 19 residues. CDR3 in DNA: TGTGCCAGCACTGGATTACTAGCGGGAGGGCCCCCAGGCACAGATACGCAGTATTTT. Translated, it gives CASTGLLAGGPPGTDTQYF.

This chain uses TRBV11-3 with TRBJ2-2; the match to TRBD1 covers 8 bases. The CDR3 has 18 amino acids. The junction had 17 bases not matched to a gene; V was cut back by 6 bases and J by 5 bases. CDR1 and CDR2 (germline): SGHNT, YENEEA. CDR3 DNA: TGTGCCAGCAGTTACGGACAGGGTAGGAGTAAGAGTACCGGGGAGCTGTTTTTT. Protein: CASSYGQGRSKSTGELFF.

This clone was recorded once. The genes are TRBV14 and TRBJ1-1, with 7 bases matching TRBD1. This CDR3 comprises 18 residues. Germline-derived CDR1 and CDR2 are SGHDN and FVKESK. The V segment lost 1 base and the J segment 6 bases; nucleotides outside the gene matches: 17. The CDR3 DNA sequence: TGTGCCAGCAGCCAAGTAACTGGACAGGTTAATAGGGGGGCTGAAGCTTTCTTT. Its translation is CASSQVTGQVNRGAEAFF.

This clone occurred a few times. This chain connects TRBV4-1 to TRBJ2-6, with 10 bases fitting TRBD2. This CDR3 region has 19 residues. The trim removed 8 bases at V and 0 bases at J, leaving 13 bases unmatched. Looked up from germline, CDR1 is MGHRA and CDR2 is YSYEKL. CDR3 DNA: TGCGCCAGCGCCCATATCGGACTAGCGGACATCTCTGGGGCCAACGTCCTGACTTTC. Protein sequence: CASAHIGLADISGANVLTF.

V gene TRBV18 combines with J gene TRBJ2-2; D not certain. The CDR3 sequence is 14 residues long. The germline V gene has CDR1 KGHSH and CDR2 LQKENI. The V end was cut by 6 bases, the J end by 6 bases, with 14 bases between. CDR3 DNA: TGTGCCAGCTCTTCCCCAGAGGCGGCCGGGGAGCTGTTTTTT. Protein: CASSSPEAAGELFF.

The CDR3 DNA follows: TGTGCCACACGATCGGGGGGTTCAGATACGCAGTATTTT. This translates into CATRSGGSDTQYF. The chain carries TRBV6-1 and TRBJ2-3, with 7 bases that match TRBD2. The CDR3 has 13 amino acids. Germline V gives CDR1 MNHNS, CDR2 SASEGT. The J segment lost 4 bases and the V segment lost 10 bases, leaving 8 bases of the junction unmatched.

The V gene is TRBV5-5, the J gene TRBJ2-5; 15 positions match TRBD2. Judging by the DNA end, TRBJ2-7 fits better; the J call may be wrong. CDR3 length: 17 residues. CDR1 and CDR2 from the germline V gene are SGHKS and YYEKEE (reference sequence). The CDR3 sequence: CASSTWTSGGVPYEQYF. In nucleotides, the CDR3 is TGTGCCAGCAGCACCTGGACTAGCGGGGGGGTCCCTTACGAGCAGTACTTC.

The CDR3 DNA reads TGTGCCAGCAACAGATTTAACACCGGGGAGCTGTTTTTT. It codes for CASNRFNTGELFF. This rearrangement joins TRBV6-5 to TRBJ2-2; D uncertain. This CDR3 is 13 amino acids long. V lost 7 bases and J lost 2, with 8 bases in between. CDR1 and CDR2 (germline): MNHEY, SVGAGI.

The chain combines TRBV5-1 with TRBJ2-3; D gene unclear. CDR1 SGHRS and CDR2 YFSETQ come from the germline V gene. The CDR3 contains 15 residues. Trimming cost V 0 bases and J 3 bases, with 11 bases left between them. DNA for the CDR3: TGCGCCAGCAGCTTGGGCCAGGTGTGGACAGATACGCAGTATTTT. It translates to CASSLGQVWTDTQYF.

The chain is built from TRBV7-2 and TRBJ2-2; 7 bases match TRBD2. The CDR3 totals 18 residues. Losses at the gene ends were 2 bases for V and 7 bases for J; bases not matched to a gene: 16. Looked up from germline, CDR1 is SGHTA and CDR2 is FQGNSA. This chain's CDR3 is CASSLSHYVAGEGGELFF. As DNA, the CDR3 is TGTGCCAGCAGCTTAAGTCATTATGTGGCGGGAGAGGGCGGGGAGCTGTTTTTT.

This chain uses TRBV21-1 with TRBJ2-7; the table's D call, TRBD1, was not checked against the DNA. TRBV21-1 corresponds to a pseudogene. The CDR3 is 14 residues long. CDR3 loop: CASSIRQYSYEQYV. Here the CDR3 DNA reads TGTGCCAGCAGCATAAGACAGTACTCCTACGAGCAGTACGTC.

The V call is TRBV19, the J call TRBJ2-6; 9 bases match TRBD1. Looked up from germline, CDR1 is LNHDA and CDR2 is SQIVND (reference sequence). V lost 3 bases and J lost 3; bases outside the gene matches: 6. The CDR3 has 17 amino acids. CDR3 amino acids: CASSMGQGGVGANVLTF. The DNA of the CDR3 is TGTGCCAGTAGTATGGGACAGGGAGGTGTTGGGGCCAACGTCCTGACTTTC.

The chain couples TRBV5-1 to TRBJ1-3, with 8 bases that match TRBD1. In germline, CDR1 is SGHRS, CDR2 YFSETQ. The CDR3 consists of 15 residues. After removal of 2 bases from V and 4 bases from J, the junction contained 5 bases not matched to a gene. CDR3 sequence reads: CASSFTTGAGNTIYF. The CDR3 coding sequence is TGCGCCAGCAGCTTCACGACAGGGGCAGGAAACACCATATATTTT.

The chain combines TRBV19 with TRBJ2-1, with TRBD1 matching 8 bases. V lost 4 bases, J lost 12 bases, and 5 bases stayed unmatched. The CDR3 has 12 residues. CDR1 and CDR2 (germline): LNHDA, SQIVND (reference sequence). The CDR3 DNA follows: TGTGCCAGTAGTACTCGGACAGGGAGGCAGTTCTTC. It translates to CASSTRTGRQFF.

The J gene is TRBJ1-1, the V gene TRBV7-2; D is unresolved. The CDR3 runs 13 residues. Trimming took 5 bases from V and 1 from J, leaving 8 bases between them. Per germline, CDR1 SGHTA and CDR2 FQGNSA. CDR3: CASSPYRNTEAFF. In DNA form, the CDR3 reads TGTGCCAGCAGCCCCTACAGGAACACTGAAGCTTTCTTT.

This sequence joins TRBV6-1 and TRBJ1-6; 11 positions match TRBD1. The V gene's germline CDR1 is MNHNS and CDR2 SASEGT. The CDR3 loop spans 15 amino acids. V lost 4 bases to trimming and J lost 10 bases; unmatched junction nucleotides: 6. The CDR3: CASSASGTGGSPLHF. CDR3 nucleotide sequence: TGTGCCAGCAGTGCGTCCGGGACAGGGGGGTCACCCCTCCACTTT.

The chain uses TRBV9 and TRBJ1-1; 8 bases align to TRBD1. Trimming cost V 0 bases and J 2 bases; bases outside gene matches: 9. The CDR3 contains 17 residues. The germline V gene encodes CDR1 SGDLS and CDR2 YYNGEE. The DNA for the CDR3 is TGTGCCAGCAGCGTAGGCCCTTCCAGGGGGCAAAACACTGAAGCTTTCTTT. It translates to CASSVGPSRGQNTEAFF.

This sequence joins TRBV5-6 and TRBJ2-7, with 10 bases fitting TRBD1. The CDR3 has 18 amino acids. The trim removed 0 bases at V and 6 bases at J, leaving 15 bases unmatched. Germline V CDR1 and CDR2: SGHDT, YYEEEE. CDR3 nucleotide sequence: TGTGCCAGCAGCTTGGCCCGGGACAGGGGACGGACGGGTAGCGAGCAGTACGTC. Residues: CASSLARDRGRTGSEQYV.